Below are 19 T cell receptor beta chains sequenced from a single sample in a study of shared clonotypes between healthy human individuals. Profiling relied on immunoSEQ multiplex PCR, and the TCRdb table lists in-frame clones only, not all of them. Of hundreds of thousands of clones in the sample, around 73% were seen once. Sequenced material: memory CD4+ T cells sorted from blood. Documented subset: CD45RA-negative fraction. Receptors originate from a woman under 40 in good health.

This chain uses TRBV7-9 with TRBJ2-5, with 7 nucleotides matching TRBD2. Trimming cost V 5 bases and J 5 bases; bases outside gene matches: 8. Germline V gives CDR1 SEHNR, CDR2 FQNEAQ (reference sequence). CDR3 size: 14 residues. Written as DNA, the CDR3 is TGTGCCAGCAGCACAGGACTAGTCAGGGAGACCCAGTACTTC. Translating gives CASSTGLVRETQYF. The whole variable domain, filled in from reference TRBV7-9 and TRBJ2-5, reads DTGVSQNPRHKITKRGQNVTFRCDPISEHNRLYWYRQTLGQGPEFLTYFQNEAQLEKSRLLSDRFSAERPKGSFSTLEIQRTEQGDSAMYLCASSTGLVRETQYFGPGTRLLVL.

V and J are TRBV27 and TRBJ1-5; 8 bases fit TRBD1. The germline V gene has CDR1 MNHEY and CDR2 SMNVEV (reference sequence). This CDR3 region has 16 residues. The V and J ends lost 3 bases and 1 base, in that order; junction bases with no gene match: 5. DNA for the CDR3: TGTGCCAGCAGTTTTTCAGGGGGCGCCAGCAATCAGCCCCAGCATTTT. Amino acid sequence: CASSFSGGASNQPQHF.

The chain is built from TRBV28 and TRBJ1-5; no clear D gene. The V gene's germline CDR1 is MDHEN and CDR2 SYDVKM. V shed 6 bases and J shed 5 bases, with 11 bases lying between them. CDR3 size: 13 residues. Here the CDR3 DNA reads TGTGCCAGCAGCTCCCAATGGGATCAGCCCCAGCATTTT. Translating gives CASSSQWDQPQHF. Full variable domain (rest looked up from reference TRBV28 and TRBJ1-5): DVKVTQSSRYLVKRTGEKVFLECVQDMDHENMFWYRQDPGLGLRLIYFSYDVKMKEKGDIPEGYSVSREKKERFSLILESASTNQTSMYLCASSSQWDQPQHFGDGTRLSIL.

This clone has only a few counts. V and J are TRBV2 and TRBJ2-1; 16 positions match TRBD2. With 8 bases clipped from V and 8 bases from J, the junction kept 6 bases outside the gene matches. The length of the CDR3 is 15 residues. Germline V CDR1 and CDR2: SNHLY, FYNNEI. This CDR3 reads CASGGLAGGPHEQFF. DNA for the CDR3: TGTGCCAGCGGGGGACTAGCGGGAGGGCCCCATGAGCAGTTCTTC.

This clone was seen more than once but under ten times. V gene TRBV5-1 combines with J gene TRBJ2-2; 11 nucleotides line up with TRBD1. Trimming at V came to 4 bases and at J to 6 bases, leaving 5 bases not matched to a gene. Germline V gives CDR1 SGHRS, CDR2 YFSETQ. The CDR3 consists of 15 residues. The CDR3, as DNA: TGCGCCAGCAGCACGGGACAGGGGGGAGCCGGGGAGCTGTTTTTT. The encoded protein is CASSTGQGGAGELFF.

The V call is TRBV5-1, the J call TRBJ2-2, with unresolved D. The CDR3 is 13 residues long. Germline lookup yields CDR1 SGHRS and CDR2 YFSETQ. V was cut by 4 bases and J by 2 bases, with 6 bases left in between. Here the CDR3 DNA reads TGCGCCAGCAGCGAACAAAACACCGGGGAGCTGTTTTTT. This translates into CASSEQNTGELFF.

V and J are TRBV11-2 and TRBJ2-1, with a possible D match to TRBD1 (5 bases). Trimming cost V 0 bases and J 10 bases, with 10 bases left between them. CDR1 is SGHAT, CDR2 FQNNGV, per germline. The CDR3 is made up of 13 amino acids. In nucleotides, the CDR3 is TGTGCCAGCAGCTTAGATCTGGGGCGGGAGCAGTTCTTC. It encodes CASSLDLGREQFF.

In this sample, this clone turned up a few times. This chain uses TRBV5-1 with TRBJ1-1; weak D call: TRBD1 (5 bases). Germline V gene lookup returns CDR1 SGHRS and CDR2 YFSETQ. There are 15 residues in the CDR3. V was pared by 4 bases and J by 1 base, with 14 bases between. CDR3 bases: TGCGCCAGCAGCCCCGGACACGATGGGAACACTGAAGCTTTCTTT. It yields the protein CASSPGHDGNTEAFF.

At least ten counts were recorded for this clone. The sample carries other DNA sequences with the same CDR3. The chain employs TRBV25-1 and TRBJ2-5; 9 positions agree with TRBD1. V was clipped by 8 bases and J by 2 bases; unmatched bases: 3. Germline-derived CDR1 and CDR2 are MGHDK and SYGVNS. This CDR3 is built from 13 residues. DNA of the CDR3: TGTGCCAGCTCTGGACAGGGGCAAGAGACCCAGTACTTC. As protein: CASSGQGQETQYF.

This chain joins TRBV19 and TRBJ1-3, with D unresolved. The CDR3 extends over 15 amino acids. Germline V gene lookup returns CDR1 LNHDA and CDR2 SQIVND (reference sequence). V lost 3 bases and J lost 0, with 9 bases in between. The CDR3 protein is CASSISVDSGNTIYF. The CDR3 bases are TGTGCCAGTAGTATCTCCGTGGACTCTGGAAACACCATATATTTT.

The rearrangement links TRBV7-8 to TRBJ2-3; D is unclear. This CDR3 contains 15 residues. Germline-derived CDR1 and CDR2 are SGHVS and FQNEAQ. Deletions cut 1 base from V and 1 base from J, with 9 bases between. CDR3 protein: CASSLGVGGTDTQYF. DNA for the CDR3: TGTGCCAGCAGCTTAGGAGTAGGAGGCACAGATACGCAGTATTTT.

CDR3 bases: TGTGCCAGCAGCTTAGAGGGGGATAGCAATCAGCCCCAGCATTTT. It codes for CASSLEGDSNQPQHF. This chain links TRBV7-6 with TRBJ1-5, with a possible D match to TRBD1 (6 bases). The germline V gene has CDR1 SGHVS and CDR2 FNYEAQ. The CDR3 covers 15 residues. V was clipped by 1 base and J by 0 bases, with 7 bases between them.

In this sample, this clone turned up a few times. DNA for the CDR3: TGCGCCAGCAGCGCCCAGGGGGGTAATTATCAGCCCCAGCATTTT. As protein: CASSAQGGNYQPQHF. The rearrangement joins TRBV10-2 to TRBJ1-5; 7 nucleotides align to TRBD1. The germline CDR1 and CDR2 sequences are WSHSY and SAAADI. Germline trimming cut 6 bases from V and 5 bases from J; bases unmatched to any gene: 10. The CDR3 covers 15 residues.

In regard to this clone: This may be a read error, as it is one base from a much larger clone. In the same sample, other DNA sequences code for this CDR3. The chain recombines TRBV20-1 with TRBJ1-1; D unclear. The CDR3 extends over 11 amino acids. Germline V gives CDR1 DFQATT, CDR2 SNEGSKA (reference sequence). The CDR3: CSARENTEAFF. The CDR3 coding sequence is TGCAGTGCTCGAGAGAACACTGAAGCTTTCTTT.

This clone was seen only a few times. The chain links TRBV5-1 to TRBJ1-2; D possibly corresponds to TRBD1 (5 bases). Between the trimmed V and J ends, which lost 7 bases and 5 bases, there was a span of 21 bases. Germline V CDR1 and CDR2: SGHRS, YFSETQ. This CDR3 has 15 amino acids. CDR3 bases: TGCGCCAGCCCTTTCCGAGAAGGGGAACTTTATGGCTACACCTTC. Translated, it gives CASPFREGELYGYTF.

This chain links TRBV6-5 with TRBJ2-3; weak D call: TRBD2 (6 bases). CDR3 size: 16 residues. Deletions cut 2 bases from V and 0 bases from J, with 12 bases between. Germline V gene sequence: CDR1 MNHEY, CDR2 SVGAGI. The chain's CDR3 is CASSYEVAASTDTQYF. Written as DNA, the CDR3 is TGTGCCAGCAGTTACGAGGTAGCGGCTAGCACAGATACGCAGTATTTT.

This clone came up many times. The rearrangement uses TRBV28 and TRBJ2-5; TRBD1 matches 10 bases. Germline V gene sequence: CDR1 MDHEN, CDR2 SYDVKM. V shed 5 bases and J 0 bases; nucleotides not matched to a gene: 21. The CDR3 runs 21 residues. Here the CDR3 DNA reads TGTGCCAGCAGTCCATACCCCCCCCCGGGACAGGGGCGAAAGTACCAAGAGACCCAGTACTTC. This codes for CASSPYPPPGQGRKYQETQYF.

The chain recombines TRBV27 with TRBJ2-7; 12 bases line up with TRBD2. This CDR3 region has 15 residues. Germline assignment: CDR1 MNHEY and CDR2 SMNVEV (reference sequence). Trimming cost V 6 bases and J 3 bases; bases outside gene matches: 6. This CDR3 reads CASSRTSGALYEQYF. The DNA of the CDR3 is TGTGCCAGCAGCCGGACTAGCGGGGCCCTCTACGAGCAGTACTTC.

The V and J genes are TRBV5-1 and TRBJ2-7, with 11 bases fitting TRBD2. V was pared by 6 bases and J by 6 bases, with 11 bases of the junction left unmatched. The CDR3 spans 15 residues. CDR1 and CDR2 from the germline V gene are SGHRS and YFSETQ. CDR3 in amino acids: CASKRELGTSGEQYF. The CDR3 DNA reads as TGCGCCAGCAAGCGGGAGCTTGGGACTAGCGGCGAGCAGTACTTC.